The present TCR beta chain was sequenced within a study of blood T cells in healthy people across ages. Whole-study results and caveats: Those diversity estimates obtained from one million T cells were thought to be underestimates. PBMC samples, being unsorted, prevented any conclusive comparison of naive and antigen-experienced cells. Diversity was higher, and naive CD4+ cells more numerous, in long-lived donors than in aged donors.

It was with a sample-barcoded 5' primer and a J-beta primer mix that a second PCR of roughly 7 to 12 cycles was run. TCRdb reanalysed the 5' RACE reads using MiXCR and keeps one entry per CDR3 protein. The sample shows nearly 1 million distinct CDR3 sequences, roughly 47% of them seen only once. Germline V gene lookup returns CDR1 LNHNV and CDR2 YYDKDF (reference sequence). CDR3 size: 13 residues. Points on this clonotype: Antigen: not known.

Material for sequencing was blood. This TCR derives from a woman aged 60-70 years in good health. The chain has TRBV15 and TRBJ2-7; possible D gene TRBD1, 5 bases. The J call is uncertain, as TRBJ2-5 better fits the DNA end. Here the CDR3 reads CATSRQGQGTQYF. The DNA of the CDR3 is TGTGCCACCAGCAGGCAAGGGCAGGGGACCCAGTACTTC.